A selection of T cell receptor beta chains follows, all from one sample in a study of cytomegalovirus exposure and HLA in healthy donors. Here immunoSEQ multiplex PCR was the method, and the copy in TCRdb shows in-frame clones only, minus some. The sample lists about 160,000 clones; around 89% were seen once. Sequencing used PBMCs. These receptors all stem from a man younger than 30 in good health and CMV-seronegative. The CDR3 runs from the conserved cysteine through the conserved F or W. A D gene is named only where the DNA matches it firmly.

j_call | d_call | v_call | cdr3_aa
TRBJ1-1 | . | TRBV27 | CASRGGGTEAFF
TRBJ1-5 | . | TRBV4-1 | CASSQVFGFVAGTFNQPQHF
TRBJ2-7 | . | TRBV7-2 | CASSDSLAYEQYF
TRBJ2-2 | TRBD1 | TRBV19 | CASSSTTGGGYTGELFF
TRBJ2-7 | . | TRBV4-3 | CASSQVNSHEQYF
TRBJ2-2 | TRBD1 | TRBV2 | CASSEFGQGNTGELFF
TRBJ2-7 | . | TRBV2 | CASRGLAELGSYEQYF
TRBJ1-4 | . | TRBV4-1 | CASSPGSTNEKLFF
TRBJ1-4 | . | TRBV7-8 | CASSLDSRSEKLFF
TRBJ2-5 | TRBD2 | TRBV7-6 | CASSLVAGGRETQYF
TRBJ2-1 | TRBD2 | TRBV5-4 | CASSLRTRGAYNEQFF
TRBJ1-5 | TRBD1 | TRBV19 | CASSPRGAGTFSEEPQHF
TRBJ2-7 | . | TRBV6-5 | CASSYSPGSHEYF
TRBJ2-3 | TRBD2 | TRBV5-1 | CASSPGTSGKSTDTQYF
TRBJ2-4 | . | TRBV9 | CASITNGDIQYF
TRBJ1-3 | . | TRBV19 | CASSTVRGNTIYF
TRBJ2-7 | TRBD2 | TRBV6-5 | CASSYQREGYEQYF
TRBJ1-2 | . | TRBV5-1 | CASSPPGGFEGYTF
TRBJ2-3 | . | TRBV27 | CASSLPGFPDTQYF
TRBJ2-1 | . | TRBV27 | CASSFRTAYNEQFF
TRBJ1-6 | TRBD1 | TRBV4-1 | CASSQATGTNSPLHF
TRBJ1-6 | . | TRBV6-4 | CARRRGGLKSPLHF
TRBJ2-2 | . | TRBV27 | CASSWNTGELFF
TRBJ1-5 | TRBD1 | TRBV28 | CASSFRRGRGNQPQHF
TRBJ2-1 | TRBD2 | TRBV4-2 | CASSQEASGSKDEQFF
TRBJ2-2 | . | TRBV7-6 | CASSLALVWGVTGELFF
TRBJ2-7 | TRBD1 | TRBV27 | CASSLSADRTYEQYF
TRBJ1-5 | . | TRBV15 | CATRRTGYSNQPQHF